The TCR beta chain under discussion was sequenced for a study of blood T cell repertoires in COVID-19. Study context: T cells, B-cell-depleted T cells, or PBMCs provided the cDNA or gDNA that served as material.

This clone was counted once. Germline loops: CDR1 LNHDA, CDR2 SQIVND (reference sequence). The CDR3 is 15 amino acids. V was clipped by 3 bases and J by 8 bases; unmatched bases: 8. Original processing methods: Using reference gene primer amplification, nucleated cell counts were estimated. TCRdb's table, derived via immunoSEQ multiplex PCR, lists solely in-frame clones and lacks some. Clone size and V and J calls were adopted from that table, with D and trimming inferred from the DNA. The table has more than 200,000 clones, around 85% seen once. Sequencing was carried out using peripheral blood. The rearrangement uses TRBV19 and TRBJ1-4; TRBD1 matches 8 bases. The origin of this receptor is a woman in her thirties or forties with active or convalescent COVID-19. For the CDR3, the DNA is TGTGCCAGTAGTATCGGACAGGGCGTTGGCGAAAAACTGTTTTTT. Residues: CASSIGQGVGEKLFF.